The next 11 T cell receptor beta chains were all read from a single sample in a study of T cell responses to AZD1222 COVID-19 vaccine. Using immunoSEQ multiplex PCR, the repertoire was profiled, and TCRdb retains in-frame clones only, with some absent. The sample shows around 150,000 clones, 80% to 95% of them seen only once. The specimen comprised peripheral blood, sampled 28 days after the second AZD1222 dose. These TCRs come from an adult who received the AZD1222 COVID-19 vaccine.

This clone was recorded once. The rearrangement joins TRBV28 to TRBJ2-7, with 7 bases aligning to TRBD2. The V segment lost 6 bases and the J segment 7 bases; nucleotides outside the gene matches: 6. The V gene's germline CDR1 is MDHEN and CDR2 SYDVKM. The CDR3 is 12 residues long. CDR3 coding DNA: TGTGCCAGCAGGGGGGGGATCTGGGAGCAGTACTTC. Amino acids: CASRGGIWEQYF.

V gene TRBV7-6 combines with J gene TRBJ2-7; no clear D. The germline V and J ends were trimmed by 3 bases and 5 bases, with 11 bases remaining between them. The CDR3 runs 13 residues. Looked up from germline, CDR1 is SGHVS and CDR2 is FNYEAQ. CDR3 amino acids: CASSFNPSDEQYF. As DNA, the CDR3 is TGTGCCAGCAGCTTTAACCCGTCCGACGAGCAGTACTTC.

The chain uses TRBV7-9 and TRBJ2-5; D is unresolved. CDR1 and CDR2 from the germline V gene are SEHNR and FQNEAQ (reference sequence). V dropped 4 bases and J dropped 3 bases, with 9 bases sitting between them. There are 13 residues in the CDR3. CDR3: CASSSQGKETQYF. DNA of the CDR3: TGTGCCAGCAGCTCCCAAGGGAAAGAGACCCAGTACTTC.

This clone was recorded once. This chain joins TRBV7-9 and TRBJ1-2; no firm D call. CDR1 is SEHNR, CDR2 FQNEAQ, per germline (reference sequence). The ends were cut back, 6 bases at V and 8 bases at J, with 13 bases in the middle. The CDR3 totals 12 residues. DNA of the CDR3: TGTGCCAGCAGTCCGGAAGAAGGGGGCTACACCTTC. Its protein product is CASSPEEGGYTF.

This chain uses TRBV6-5 with TRBJ1-1; 10 positions match TRBD1. J was trimmed by 12 bases and V by 6 bases; bases with no gene match: 10. Germline CDR1 reads MNHEY; CDR2 reads SVGAGI. CDR3 size: 13 residues. The CDR3 sequence: CASRPGTGVVTFF. Written as DNA, the CDR3 is TGTGCCAGCAGACCCGGGACAGGGGTCGTAACTTTCTTT.

The V and J genes are TRBV5-4 and TRBJ1-2, with TRBD1 matching over 10 bases. This CDR3 contains 14 residues. Trimming removed 5 bases from V and 3 bases from J; junction bases left unmatched: 4. CDR1 and CDR2 (germline): SGHNT, YYREEE (reference sequence). CDR3 coding DNA: TGTGCCAGCAGTCGACAGGGGGCGGACTATGGCTACACCTTC. Translated, it gives CASSRQGADYGYTF.

A single count supports this clone. This sequence joins TRBV7-8 and TRBJ2-7, with 10 positions matching TRBD2. CDR3 length: 16 amino acids. V lost 7 bases to trimming and J lost 2 bases; unmatched junction nucleotides: 11. The germline gives CDR1 SGHVS, CDR2 FQNEAQ. The CDR3 DNA reads TGTGCCAGCACCGAGCAGATAGCGGGAGGCCCCTACGAGCAGTACTTC. Its protein product is CASTEQIAGGPYEQYF. Supplemented by reference TRBV7-8 and TRBJ2-7, the full variable domain reads GAGVSQSPRYKVAKRGQDVALRCDPISGHVSLFWYQQALGQGPEFLTYFQNEAQLDKSGLPSDRFFAERPEGSVSTLKIQRTQQEDSAVYLCASTEQIAGGPYEQYFGPGTRLTVT.

The rearrangement joins TRBV7-2 to TRBJ1-3; D remains ambiguous. CDR1 and CDR2 from the germline V gene are SGHTA and FQGNSA. V was cut by 2 bases and J by 4 bases, with 9 bases left in between. This CDR3 region has 14 residues. The CDR3 region has the DNA TGTGCCAGCAGCTTATACGGGTCCGGAAACACCATATATTTT. It encodes CASSLYGSGNTIYF.

CDR3 nucleotide sequence: TGTGCCAGCAGCACAGGGACAGGATGGATTAATGAAAAACTGTTTTTT. Translation: CASSTGTGWINEKLFF. The chain joins TRBV28 to TRBJ1-4; TRBD1 matches at 8 bases. Germline V CDR1 and CDR2: MDHEN, SYDVKM. The CDR3 totals 16 residues. Losses at the gene ends were 6 bases for V and 4 bases for J; bases not matched to a gene: 10.

In this sample, this clone turned up once. The gene calls are TRBV12-5 and TRBJ2-1, with TRBD1 as a possible D gene (5 bases). The CDR3 extends over 15 amino acids. The V gene's germline CDR1 is LGHNT and CDR2 FRNRAP. Trimming left V 3 bases short and J 3 bases short, with 12 bases between. The CDR3 bases are TGTGCTAGTGGTTTAGGTCCAGGGAACTACAATGAGCAGTTCTTC. Its translation is CASGLGPGNYNEQFF.

The chain carries TRBV5-1 and TRBJ2-1; D is ambiguous. The germline V gene encodes CDR1 SGHRS and CDR2 YFSETQ. With 4 bases removed from V and 9 bases from J, the gap between germline ends came to 17 bases. The CDR3 covers 14 residues. The chain's CDR3 is CASSPGQSESEQFF. The DNA of the CDR3 is TGCGCCAGCAGCCCCGGCCAATCGGAGAGTGAGCAGTTCTTC.